The 6 T cell receptor beta chains listed next were all sequenced from one sample in a study of blood T cell repertoires in COVID-19. Libraries were prepared by immunoSEQ multiplex PCR; TCRdb keeps only in-frame clonotypes and omits some of them. The sample has hundreds of thousands of clones; 70% to 90% are singletons. The sample consisted of PBMCs or T cells enriched from blood (not recorded which). The source is a man aged 40-50 years who had recovered from COVID-19.

The chain recombines TRBV5-1 with TRBJ1-3; tentatively, D is TRBD1 (5 bases). Germline V lookup: CDR1 SGHRS, CDR2 YFSETQ. V was trimmed by 0 bases and J by 0 bases, leaving 7 bases between them. The CDR3 consists of 15 residues. The CDR3 protein is CASSLGQSSGNTIYF. CDR3 DNA: TGCGCCAGCAGCTTGGGACAGTCCTCTGGAAACACCATATATTTT.

The chain uses TRBV30 and TRBJ1-1; D ambiguous. Trimming cost V 7 bases and J 4 bases, with 22 bases left between them. The CDR3 has 15 residues. CDR1 is GTSNPN, CDR2 SVGIG, per germline (reference sequence). The CDR3 reads CALDSTPGGGTEAFF. The CDR3, as DNA: TGTGCCTTAGATAGCACTCCAGGAGGAGGCACTGAAGCTTTCTTT.

The chain employs TRBV27 and TRBJ1-1; no firm D call. Germline CDR1 MNHEY, CDR2 SMNVEV (reference sequence). There are 15 residues in the CDR3. V lost 5 bases and J lost 0, with 13 bases in between. This CDR3 is CASSAGILMNTEAFF. As DNA, the CDR3 is TGTGCCAGCAGTGCAGGCATCTTGATGAACACTGAAGCTTTCTTT.

V and J are TRBV5-1 and TRBJ2-3; 9 nucleotides align to TRBD1. This CDR3 region has 15 residues. V lost 4 bases to trimming and J lost 2 bases; unmatched junction nucleotides: 5. Germline V gives CDR1 SGHRS, CDR2 YFSETQ. CDR3 residues: CASSLQGANTDTQYF. The CDR3 bases are TGCGCCAGCAGCCTACAGGGGGCTAACACAGATACGCAGTATTTT.

V is TRBV30 and J is TRBJ1-2; TRBD1 agrees at 9 bases. This CDR3 is 14 amino acids long. CDR1 is GTSNPN and CDR2 is SVGIG in the germline V gene (reference sequence). V shed 1 base, J shed 4 bases, and the junction held 4 bases outside the gene matches. The CDR3 DNA sequence: TGTGCCTGGAGTGACAGGGGGCCTGGCTATGGCTACACCTTC. It codes for CAWSDRGPGYGYTF. The full variable domain, in which reference TRBV30 and TRBJ1-2 provide the parts outside the CDR3, is SQTIHQWPATLVQPVGSPLSLECTVEGTSNPNLYWYRQAAGRGLQLLFYSVGIGQISSEVPQNLSASRPQDRQFILSSKKLLLSDSGFYLCAWSDRGPGYGYTFGSGTRLTVV.

The chain carries TRBV27 and TRBJ2-5, with D possibly matching TRBD2 (6 bases). The CDR3 is made up of 12 amino acids. Deletions cut 6 bases from V and 7 bases from J, with 12 bases between. Per the germline V gene, CDR1 is MNHEY and CDR2 is SMNVEV (reference sequence). This CDR3 reads CASSHPAGTQYF. Here the CDR3 DNA reads TGTGCCAGCAGCCACCCAGCGGGGACCCAGTACTTC.